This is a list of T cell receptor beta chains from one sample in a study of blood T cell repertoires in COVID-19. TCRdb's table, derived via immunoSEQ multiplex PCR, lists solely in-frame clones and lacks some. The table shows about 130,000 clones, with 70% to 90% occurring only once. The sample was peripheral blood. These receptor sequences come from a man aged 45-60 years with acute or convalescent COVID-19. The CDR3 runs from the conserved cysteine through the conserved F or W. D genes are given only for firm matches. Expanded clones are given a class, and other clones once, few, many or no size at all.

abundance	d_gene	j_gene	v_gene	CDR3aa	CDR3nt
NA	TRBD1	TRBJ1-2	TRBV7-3	CASSFGQGVYGYTF	TGTGCCAGCAGCTTCGGACAGGGCGTCTATGGCTACACCTTC
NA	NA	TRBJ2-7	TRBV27	CASSLGGAQGAYEQYF	TGTGCCAGCAGTTTGGGAGGGGCACAGGGCGCTTACGAGCAGTACTTC
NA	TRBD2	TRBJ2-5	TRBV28	CASSFDRDSGTQETQYF	TGTGCCAGCAGTTTCGATCGGGATAGCGGGACTCAAGAGACCCAGTACTTC
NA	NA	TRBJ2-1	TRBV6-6	CASGIRGAYNEQFF	TGTGCCAGCGGTATCAGGGGGGCCTACAATGAGCAGTTCTTC
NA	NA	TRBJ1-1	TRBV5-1	CASSSYRATNTEAFF	TGCGCCAGCAGCTCATACAGGGCCACGAACACTGAAGCTTTCTTT
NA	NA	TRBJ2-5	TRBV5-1	CASSLGLGPQETQYF	TGCGCCAGCAGCTTGGGACTCGGTCCCCAAGAGACCCAGTACTTC
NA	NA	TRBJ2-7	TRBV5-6	CASEDSSYEQYF	TGTGCCAGCGAGGACAGCTCCTACGAGCAGTACTTC
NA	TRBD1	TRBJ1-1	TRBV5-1	CASSIIGTGNTEAFF	TGCGCCAGCAGCATTATCGGGACAGGGAACACTGAAGCTTTCTTT
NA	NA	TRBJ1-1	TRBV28	CASKAGNTEAFF	TGTGCCAGCAAAGCGGGGAACACTGAAGCTTTCTTT
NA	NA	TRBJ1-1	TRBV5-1	CASSVQGIGTEAFF	TGCGCCAGCAGCGTGCAGGGGATCGGGACTGAAGCTTTCTTT
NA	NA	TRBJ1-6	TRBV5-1	CASSRGGDPNSPLHF	TGCGCCAGCAGCCGGGGGGGCGATCCTAATTCACCCCTCCACTTT
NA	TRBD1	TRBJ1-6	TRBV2	CASSGGQGKISPLHF	TGTGCCAGCAGTGGTGGACAGGGTAAGATTTCACCCCTCCACTTT
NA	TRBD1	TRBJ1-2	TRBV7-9	CASSRSPGTGAGGYTF	TGTGCCAGCAGCCGGAGTCCCGGGACAGGGGCGGGAGGCTACACCTTC
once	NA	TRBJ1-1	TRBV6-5	CASSPGGVGGTEAFF	TGTGCCAGCAGTCCCGGGGGGGTCGGAGGCACTGAAGCTTTCTTT
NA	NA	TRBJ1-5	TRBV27	CASSPQGVIGNQPQHF	TGTGCCAGCAGTCCACAGGGAGTTATAGGCAATCAGCCCCAGCATTTT
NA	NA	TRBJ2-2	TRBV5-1	CASSLEFQGNTGELFF	TGCGCCAGCAGCTTGGAATTTCAGGGGAACACCGGGGAGCTGTTTTTT
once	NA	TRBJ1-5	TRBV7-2	CASSLWPGRTEPQHF	TGTGCCAGCAGCTTGTGGCCAGGCCGAACTGAGCCCCAGCATTTT
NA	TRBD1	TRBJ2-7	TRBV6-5	CVLTGESGYEQYF	TGTGTCCTAACAGGGGAGAGTGGGTACGAGCAGTACTTC
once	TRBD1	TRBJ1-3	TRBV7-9	CASSTPGTGKRPSSGNTIYF	TGTGCCAGCAGCACACCTGGGACAGGGAAAAGACCAAGCTCTGGAAACACCATATATTTT
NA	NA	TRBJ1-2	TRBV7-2	CASSLVGSGYTF	TGTGCCAGCAGCTTAGTGGGCAGCGGCTACACCTTC
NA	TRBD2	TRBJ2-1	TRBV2	CASSASGRRFNNEQFF	TGTGCCAGCAGTGCTAGCGGGAGAAGGTTTAACAATGAGCAGTTCTTC
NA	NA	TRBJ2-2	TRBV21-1	CASSWVLAGGRNTGELFF	TGTGCCAGCAGCTGGGTACTAGCGGGGGGGCGGAACACCGGGGAGCTGTTTTTT
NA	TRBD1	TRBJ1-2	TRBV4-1	CASSRTGTGGAGYGYTF	TGCGCCAGCAGCAGAACCGGGACAGGGGGCGCCGGCTATGGCTACACCTTC